This T cell receptor (beta chain) was documented in a study of T cell changes during pregnancy in multiple sclerosis. With 7 bases clipped from V and 4 bases from J, the junction kept 7 bases outside the gene matches. The CDR3 is 15 residues long. Germline CDR1 LNHDA, CDR2 SQIVND (reference sequence). Libraries were prepared by immunoSEQ multiplex PCR; TCRdb keeps only in-frame clonotypes and omits some of them. The data contain tens of thousands of clones, about 90% of them seen just once; the ten biggest clones take up 0.5% to 0.6%. This material consisted of CD4+ T cells from peripheral blood mononuclear cells, taken after pregnancy. The genes are TRBV19 and TRBJ2-3, with TRBD2 matching 11 bases. The TCR sequence derives from a female donor with multiple sclerosis, enrolled in a pregnancy study. CDR3 loop: CASNGLAGGADTQYF. CDR3 DNA sequence: TGTGCCAGTAATGGGCTAGCGGGAGGAGCAGATACGCAGTATTTT.